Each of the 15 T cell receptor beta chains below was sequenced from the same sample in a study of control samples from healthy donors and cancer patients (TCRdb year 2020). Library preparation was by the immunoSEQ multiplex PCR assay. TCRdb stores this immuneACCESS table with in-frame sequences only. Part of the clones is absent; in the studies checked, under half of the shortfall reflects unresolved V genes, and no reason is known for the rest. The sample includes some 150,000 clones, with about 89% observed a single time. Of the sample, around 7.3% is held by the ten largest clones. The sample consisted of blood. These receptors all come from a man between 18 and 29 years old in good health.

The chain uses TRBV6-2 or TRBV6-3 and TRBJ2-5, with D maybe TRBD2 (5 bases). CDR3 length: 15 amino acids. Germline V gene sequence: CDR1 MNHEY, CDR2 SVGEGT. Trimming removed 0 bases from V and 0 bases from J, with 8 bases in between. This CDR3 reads CASSYSPTNQETQYF. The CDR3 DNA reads TGTGCCAGCAGTTACTCTCCGACTAACCAAGAGACCCAGTACTTC.

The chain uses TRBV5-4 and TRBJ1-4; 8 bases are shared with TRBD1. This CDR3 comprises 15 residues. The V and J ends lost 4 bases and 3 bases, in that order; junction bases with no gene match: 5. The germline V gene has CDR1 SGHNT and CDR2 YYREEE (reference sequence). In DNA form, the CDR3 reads TGTGCCAGCAGCCAATACAGGGGGTCTAATGAAAAACTGTTTTTT. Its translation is CASSQYRGSNEKLFF. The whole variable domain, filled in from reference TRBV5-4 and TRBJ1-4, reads ETGVTQSPTHLIKTRGQQVTLRCSSQSGHNTVSWYQQALGQGPQFIFQYYREEENGRGNFPPRFSGLQFPNYSSELNVNALELDDSALYLCASSQYRGSNEKLFFGSGTQLSVL.

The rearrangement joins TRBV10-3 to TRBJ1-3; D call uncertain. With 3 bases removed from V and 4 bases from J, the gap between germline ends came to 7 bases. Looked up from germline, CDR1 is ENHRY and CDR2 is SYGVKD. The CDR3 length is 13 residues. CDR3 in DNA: TGTGCCATCAGTGAAGGAGGGGGAAACACCATATATTTT. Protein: CAISEGGGNTIYF.

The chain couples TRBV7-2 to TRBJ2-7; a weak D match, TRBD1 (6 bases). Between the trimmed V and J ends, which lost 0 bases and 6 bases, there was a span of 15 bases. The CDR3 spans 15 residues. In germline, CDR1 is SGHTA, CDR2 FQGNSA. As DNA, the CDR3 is TGTGCCAGCAGCTTAGCGGCCCAGGGGTTAAGCGAGCAGTACTTC. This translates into CASSLAAQGLSEQYF.

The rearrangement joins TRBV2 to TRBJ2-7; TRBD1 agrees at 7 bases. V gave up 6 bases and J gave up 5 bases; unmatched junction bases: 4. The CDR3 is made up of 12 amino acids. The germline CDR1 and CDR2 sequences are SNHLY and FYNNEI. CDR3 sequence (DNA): TGTGCCAGCAGAGACAGGGCAGACGAGCAGTACTTC. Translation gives CASRDRADEQYF. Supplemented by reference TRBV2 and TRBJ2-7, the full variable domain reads EPEVTQTPSHQVTQMGQEVILRCVPISNHLYFYWYRQILGQKVEFLVSFYNNEISEKSEIFDDQFSVERPDGSNFTLKIRSTKLEDSAMYFCASRDRADEQYFGPGTRLTVT.

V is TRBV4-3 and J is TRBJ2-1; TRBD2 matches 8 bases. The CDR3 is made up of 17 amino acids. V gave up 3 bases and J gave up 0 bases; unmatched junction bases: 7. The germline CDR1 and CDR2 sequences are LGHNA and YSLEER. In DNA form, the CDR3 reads TGCGCCAGCAGCCAGGAGATAGCGGGGAGCTCCTACAATGAGCAGTTCTTC. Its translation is CASSQEIAGSSYNEQFF.

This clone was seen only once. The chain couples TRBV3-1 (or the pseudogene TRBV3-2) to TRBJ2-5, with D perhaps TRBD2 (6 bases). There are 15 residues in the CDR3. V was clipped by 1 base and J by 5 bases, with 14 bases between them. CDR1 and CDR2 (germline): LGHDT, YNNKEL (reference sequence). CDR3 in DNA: TGTGCCAGCAGCCAAGGTCGGGGGTCGCAGGAGACCCAGTACTTC. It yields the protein CASSQGRGSQETQYF.

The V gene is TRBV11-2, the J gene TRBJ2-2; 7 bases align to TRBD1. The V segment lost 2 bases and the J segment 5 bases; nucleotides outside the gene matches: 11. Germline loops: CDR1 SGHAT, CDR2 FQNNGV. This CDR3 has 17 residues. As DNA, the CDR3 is TGTGCCAGCAGCTTACACCCAGGGGGATTTTTTACCGGGGAGCTGTTTTTT. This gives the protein CASSLHPGGFFTGELFF. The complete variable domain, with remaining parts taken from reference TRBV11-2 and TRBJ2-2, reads EAGVAQSPRYKIIEKRQSVAFWCNPISGHATLYWYQQILGQGPKLLIQFQNNGVVDDSQLPKDRFSAERLKGVDSTLKIQPAKLEDSAVYLCASSLHPGGFFTGELFFGEGSRLTVL.

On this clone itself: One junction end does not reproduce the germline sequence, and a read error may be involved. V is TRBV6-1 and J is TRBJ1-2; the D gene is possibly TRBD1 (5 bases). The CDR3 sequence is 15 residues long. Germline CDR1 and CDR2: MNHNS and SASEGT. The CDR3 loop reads CASSEAGGVNYGHTF. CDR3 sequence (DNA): TGTGCCAGCAGTGAAGCCGGGGGGGTTAACTATGGCCACACCTTC.

The CDR3 loop reads CASSEWVGNTIYF. The CDR3 nucleotides read TGTGCCAGCAGTGAATGGGTTGGAAACACCATATATTTT. The V call is TRBV6-1, the J call TRBJ1-3; the D is unclear. Deletions cut 2 bases from V and 3 bases from J, with 5 bases between. The CDR3 runs to 13 residues. Germline V gene sequence: CDR1 MNHNS, CDR2 SASEGT.

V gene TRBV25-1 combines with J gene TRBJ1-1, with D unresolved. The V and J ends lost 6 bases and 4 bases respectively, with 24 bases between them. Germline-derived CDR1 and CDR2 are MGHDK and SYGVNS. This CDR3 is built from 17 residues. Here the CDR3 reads CASRPKNKKGLSTEAFF. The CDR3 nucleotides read TGTGCCAGCAGGCCAAAAAACAAAAAGGGATTGAGCACTGAAGCTTTCTTT.

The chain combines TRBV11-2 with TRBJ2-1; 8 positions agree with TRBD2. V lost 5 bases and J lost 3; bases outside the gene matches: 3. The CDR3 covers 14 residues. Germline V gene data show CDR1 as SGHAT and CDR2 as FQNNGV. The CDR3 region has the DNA TGTGCCAGCAGCCCCGGGAGGGGCTACAATGAGCAGTTCTTC. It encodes CASSPGRGYNEQFF.

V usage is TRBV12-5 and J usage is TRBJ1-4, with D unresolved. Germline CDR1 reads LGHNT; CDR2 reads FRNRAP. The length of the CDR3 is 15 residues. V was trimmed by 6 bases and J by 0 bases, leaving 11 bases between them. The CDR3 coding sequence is TGTGCTAGTGGCAACCCGAGCCCAACTAATGAAAAACTGTTTTTT. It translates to CASGNPSPTNEKLFF.

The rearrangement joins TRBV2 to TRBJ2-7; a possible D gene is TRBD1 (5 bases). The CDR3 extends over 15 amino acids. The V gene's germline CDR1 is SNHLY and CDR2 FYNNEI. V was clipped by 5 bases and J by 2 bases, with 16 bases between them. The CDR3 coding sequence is TGTGCCAGCAGTCTCTCAACAGGTTCCACCTACGAGCAGTACTTC. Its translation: CASSLSTGSTYEQYF.

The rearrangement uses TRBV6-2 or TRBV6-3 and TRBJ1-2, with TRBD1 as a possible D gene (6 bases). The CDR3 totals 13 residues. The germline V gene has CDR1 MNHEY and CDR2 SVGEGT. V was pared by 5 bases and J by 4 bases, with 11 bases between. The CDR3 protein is CASSQRTVYGYTF. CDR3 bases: TGTGCCAGCAGTCAACGGACAGTCTATGGCTACACCTTC.